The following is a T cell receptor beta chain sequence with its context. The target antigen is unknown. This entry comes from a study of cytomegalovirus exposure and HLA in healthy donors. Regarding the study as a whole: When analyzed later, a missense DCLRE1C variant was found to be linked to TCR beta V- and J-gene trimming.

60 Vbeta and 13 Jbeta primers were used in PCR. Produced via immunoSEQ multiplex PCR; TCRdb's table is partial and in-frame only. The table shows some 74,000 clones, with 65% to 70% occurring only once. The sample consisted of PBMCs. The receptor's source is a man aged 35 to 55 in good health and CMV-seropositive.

CDR3 protein: CASSLSISTEAFF. CDR3 in DNA: TGTGCCAGCAGTTTATCTATATCGACTGAAGCTTTCTTT. The chain has TRBV27 and TRBJ1-1; D is unclear. The V end lost 0 bases, the J end lost 5 bases, and 7 bases lay between the germline ends. The CDR3 length is 13 residues. Germline V CDR1 and CDR2: MNHEY, SMNVEV (reference sequence).